This TCR beta chain was captured by sequencing in a study of OX40 agonist ivuxolimab in advanced cancers. CDR1 is SGHRS and CDR2 is YFSETQ in the germline V gene. The CDR3 totals 16 residues. V was pared by 3 bases and J by 2 bases, with 8 bases of the junction left unmatched. TCRdb's copy holds only in-frame clones and misses some; the assay was immunoSEQ multiplex PCR. The table records tens of thousands of clones, about 80% of them present only once. This sequence joins TRBV5-1 and TRBJ1-2; 9 bases agree with TRBD1. This material consisted of CD4+ or CD8+ T cells sorted from blood, taken in a trial of the OX40 agonist ivuxolimab. This TCR was sampled from an adult with an advanced solid tumor such as melanoma, head and neck, liver or kidney cancer. The CDR3 is CASSSTGQGRNYGYTF. The CDR3 DNA reads TGCGCCAGCAGCTCTACGGGACAGGGAAGGAACTATGGCTACACCTTC.